The present entry profiles one TCR beta chain with its context. Measured with immunoSEQ multiplex PCR; TCRdb has only the in-frame clones, and not every one. The table lists about 260,000 clones, about 88% of them singletons, with approximately 5.1% in the top ten. This sample was included in a study of blood T cell repertoires in COVID-19. Study-level background: T cells, B-cell-depleted T cells, or PBMCs provided the cDNA or gDNA that served as material.

Enrolment of Seattle patients took place during active infection, and they were followed longitudinally. Per germline, CDR1 LGHDT and CDR2 YNNKEL (reference sequence). Trimming took 0 bases from V and 8 from J, leaving 7 bases between them. This CDR3 region has 12 residues. The TCR was taken from a woman in her sixties with COVID-19, enrolled during active disease. Sequencing used peripheral blood. The chain recombines TRBV3-1 (or the pseudogene TRBV3-2) with TRBJ1-2; D remains unclear. CDR3 residues: CASSQDFGGYTF. The DNA for the CDR3 is TGTGCCAGCAGCCAAGATTTCGGGGGCTACACCTTC.